This T cell receptor beta chain was profiled in a study of T cells in Graves' hyperthyroidism and ophthalmopathy. RNA transcripts provided the source from which TCR beta CDR3 regions were amplified. The primer set for the first-round RT-PCR of the TCR CDR3 was HTBI. Each CDR3 protein gets one entry after TCRdb re-called the multiplex PCR reads with MiXCR. The sample records under 450,000 distinct CDR3 sequences, less than 15% being singletons. The CDR3 spans 15 residues. The germline CDR1 and CDR2 sequences are SGHNT and YENEEA. The V end was cut by 5 bases, the J end by 6 bases, with 19 bases between. Every diagnosis used clinical symptoms, serum thyroxine and TRAb, thyroid ultrasound and orbital computed tomography. At first hyperthyroidism diagnosis, before any ophthalmopathy symptoms, the blood sample was collected. PBMCs were derived from around 10 ml fresh peripheral blood.

The sequenced sample consisted of blood. The clonotype comes from a man aged 30 to 39 with Graves' hyperthyroidism that later progressed to Graves' ophthalmopathy. This chain links TRBV11-3 with TRBJ1-2; TRBD1 is a possible D gene (6 bases). The CDR3 nucleotides read TGTGCCAGCAGCCCAGGGGACGAAAATCCGGATGGCTACACCTTC. Its translation: CASSPGDENPDGYTF.